This T cell receptor (beta chain) is drawn from a study of blood T cell repertoires in COVID-19. About the research overall: PBMCs, B-cell-depleted T cells, or T cells were the source of the cDNA or gDNA that made up the material.

As processed by the authors: From reference gene primer amplification, estimates of nucleated cell counts were derived. Sequencing was performed with immunoSEQ multiplex PCR; in TCRdb, only in-frame clones are kept and a portion is missing. V, J and clone size reflect that table, while D and trimming were determined from the DNA. The table has some 66,000 clones, over 85% seen once. The germline gives CDR1 SGHAT, CDR2 FQNNGV. The CDR3 runs 15 residues. Trimming removed 1 base from V and 0 bases from J, with 9 bases in between. This receptor was identified in a man between 65 and 85 years old with active COVID-19. The chain joins TRBV11-2 to TRBJ1-1; D is unclear. Sequences were obtained from peripheral blood. The CDR3 DNA reads TGTGCCAGCAGCTTAGGGGCCCCTTTGAACACTGAAGCTTTCTTT. Translated, it gives CASSLGAPLNTEAFF.